A single sample gave rise to the 4 T cell receptor beta chains below, sequenced in a study of blood T cell repertoires in COVID-19. Assay used: immunoSEQ multiplex PCR; TCRdb lists only in-frame clones, some missing. The sample includes 450,000 to 500,000 clones, roughly 88% seen only once; the top ten take more than 3%. The sequenced sample was peripheral blood. The receptor set was obtained from a human donor in a cohort sampled during active COVID-19.

This chain uses TRBV13 with TRBJ2-1, with D maybe TRBD2 (6 bases). The germline CDR1 and CDR2 sequences are PRHDT and FYEKMQ (reference sequence). Trimming cost V 8 bases and J 5 bases, with 19 bases left between them. The CDR3 is made up of 15 amino acids. The CDR3 region has the DNA TGTGCCAGCGGATCTCCGGGGACTCTAAACAATGAGCAGTTCTTC. It codes for CASGSPGTLNNEQFF. Combining the CDR3 with reference TRBV13 and TRBJ2-1 gives the whole variable domain AAGVIQSPRHLIKEKRETATLKCYPIPRHDTVYWYQQGPGQDPQFLISFYEKMQSDKGSIPDRFSAQQFSDYHSELNMSSLELGDSALYFCASGSPGTLNNEQFFGPGTRLTVL.

This clone was counted a single time. This sequence joins TRBV7-2 and TRBJ2-2; the match to TRBD1 covers 9 bases. Per germline, CDR1 SGHTA and CDR2 FQGNSA. The V gene end was trimmed by 3 bases and the J gene end by 7 bases; junction bases not matched to a gene: 6. This CDR3 is built from 15 residues. The CDR3 loop is CASSFTGGVGGELFF. CDR3 coding DNA: TGTGCCAGCAGCTTTACAGGGGGCGTCGGCGGGGAGCTGTTTTTT. Combining the CDR3 with reference TRBV7-2 and TRBJ2-2 gives the whole variable domain GAGVSQSPSNKVTEKGKDVELRCDPISGHTALYWYRQSLGQGLEFLIYFQGNSAPDKSGLPSDRFSAERTGGSVSTLTIQRTQQEDSAVYLCASSFTGGVGGELFFGEGSRLTVL.

This clone was counted a single time. J is TRBJ1-2 and V is TRBV27; 8 nucleotides line up with TRBD1. CDR3 length equals 13 residues. The germline gives CDR1 MNHEY, CDR2 SMNVEV (reference sequence). With 6 bases clipped from V and 7 bases from J, the junction kept 7 bases outside the gene matches. Here the CDR3 reads CASSLTGVGGYTF. DNA of the CDR3: TGTGCCAGCAGCCTGACAGGGGTCGGTGGCTACACCTTC.

In nucleotides, the CDR3 is TGTGCCTGGACCCCCCACCTAGGCGGGAACACTGAAGCTTTCTTT. Its translation is CAWTPHLGGNTEAFF. This rearrangement joins TRBV30 to TRBJ1-1, with D uncertain. Germline lookup yields CDR1 GTSNPN and CDR2 SVGIG (reference sequence). The CDR3 is 15 amino acids. Trimming removed 4 bases at V and 1 base at J, with 16 bases between.